These T cell receptor beta chains were read from a single sample in a study of blood T cell repertoires in COVID-19. The assay was immunoSEQ multiplex PCR, and TCRdb's table has in-frame clones only and misses some. The sample shows 200,000 to 300,000 clones, about 87% of them seen only once. Sequencing input: peripheral blood. Every receptor here comes from a man aged 55 to 70 who had recovered from COVID-19. The conserved cysteine and the conserved F or W are not part of the CDR3 here.

V	CDR3
TRBV4-2	ASSRETSGVPNEQF
TRBV7-6	ASSSLGGQGDYEQY
TRBV7-9	ASSLGGQDHTGELF
TRBV5-4	ASTLGGYTDTQY
TRBV18	ASSQGTGDMNTEAF
TRBV30	AWSLDRGNSPLH
TRBV5-1	ASSLYGSNYGYT
TRBV5-1	ASSFGTGSGNEQF
TRBV9	ASSVGLAGGETQY
TRBV11-2	ASSPGDIPWADTQY
TRBV6-5	ASSRTGGVNTEAF
TRBV19	ASRALDRVTPYGYT
TRBV4-2	ASSQEFVVVTGRYNEQF
TRBV20-1	SQGFGEKLF
TRBV10-1	ASSARQIPGETEAF
TRBV5-1	ASSLRTGNNSPLH
TRBV27	ASSSAPTGGGNTIY
TRBV6-5	ASRLSGGAYEQY
TRBV21-1	ASSKFDTTNYGYT
TRBV18	ASSPGRGANEAF
TRBV7-9	ASSLALRLAGKDGETQY
TRBV7-9	ASSSRGGRGTEAF
TRBV4-2	ASSQGQGAGGYT
TRBV25-1	ASSFNRDSGANVLT
TRBV3-1/TRBV3-2	ASSQGTAYEQY
TRBV6-5	ASSTFSPDTQY
TRBV30	AWSEILGQGRTDTQY
TRBV6-5	ASSGYSGNNEQF
TRBV10-3	AIKGTGYNEQF
TRBV7-2	ASSYSGRQETQY
TRBV7-8	ASSLGGTGGNQETQY
TRBV7-8	ASSSPSQGYNEQF
TRBV6-6	ASRRPRDIKRTAGPTGELF
TRBV12-2	ASRKDRQLF
TRBV5-1	ASSLATGGGSGANVLT
TRBV19	ASSPQVVNSPLH
TRBV27	ASSSGQRRVDGYT
TRBV7-2	ASSAPLGRAEGEKLF
TRBV7-3	ASSPGVNSPLH
TRBV6-6	ASSYTNRGRKDEQY
TRBV7-2	ASRGQGPDGYT